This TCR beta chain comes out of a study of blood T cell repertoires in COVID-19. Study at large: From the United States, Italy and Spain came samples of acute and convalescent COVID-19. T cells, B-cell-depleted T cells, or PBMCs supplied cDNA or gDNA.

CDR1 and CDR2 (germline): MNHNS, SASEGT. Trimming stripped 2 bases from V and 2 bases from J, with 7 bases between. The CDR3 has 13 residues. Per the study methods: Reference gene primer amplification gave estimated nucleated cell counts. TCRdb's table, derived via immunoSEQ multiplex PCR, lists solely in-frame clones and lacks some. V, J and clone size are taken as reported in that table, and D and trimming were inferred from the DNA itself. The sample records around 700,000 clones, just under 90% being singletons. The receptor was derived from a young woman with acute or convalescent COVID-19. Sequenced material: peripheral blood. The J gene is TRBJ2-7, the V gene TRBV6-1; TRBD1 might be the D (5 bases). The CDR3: CASSERGTYEQYF. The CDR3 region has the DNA TGTGCCAGCAGTGAAAGGGGCACCTACGAGCAGTACTTC.